Listed below are T cell receptor beta chains from one sample, sequenced in a study of T cells in Graves' hyperthyroidism and ophthalmopathy. From the multiplex PCR reads, TCRdb called clonotypes with MiXCR, one entry per CDR3 protein. The sample lists approximately 590,000 distinct CDR3 sequences, around 45% occurring once. Sequencing was performed on peripheral blood or thyroid tissue (not recorded which). These receptors came from a young woman with Graves' hyperthyroidism. Both conserved end residues are part of each CDR3. D genes are given only for firm matches. Clone size is stated in some rows and not others, as once, few, many or a class when expanded.

j_call,d_call,v_call,clone_size,cdr3_aa,cdr3_nt
TRBJ1-5,NA,TRBV2,once,CASSEFGRGQPQHF,TGTGCCAGCAGTGAATTCGGTAGGGGTCAGCCCCAGCATTTT
TRBJ2-5,NA,TRBV7-2,NA,CATSPGVGETQYF,TGTGCCACCAGCCCAGGGGTGGGAGAGACCCAGTACTTC
TRBJ2-7,NA,TRBV7-9,NA,CASTLGSTGREQYF,TGTGCCAGCACCCTTGGAAGCACTGGGAGGGAGCAGTACTTC
TRBJ2-7,NA,TRBV27,NA,CASSGAVGYEQYF,TGTGCCAGCAGTGGGGCGGTGGGTTACGAGCAGTACTTC
TRBJ2-5,NA,TRBV10-3,many,CAISDRAEETQYF,TGTGCCATCAGTGATCGGGCGGAAGAGACCCAGTACTTC
TRBJ1-4,NA,TRBV20-1,few,CSAGPGVGDEKLFF,TGCAGTGCCGGACCAGGGGTAGGGGATGAAAAACTGTTTTTT
TRBJ1-5,TRBD1,TRBV7-9,NA,CASSDRGPGNQPQHF,TGTGCCAGCAGCGACAGGGGGCCCGGCAATCAGCCCCAGCATTTT
TRBJ1-2,NA,TRBV2,few,CASSPAGRNYGYTF,TGTGCCAGCAGTCCAGCGGGACGAAACTATGGCTACACCTTC
TRBJ1-1,TRBD1,TRBV7-2,NA,CATADRGRLRTEAFF,TGTGCCACCGCGGACAGGGGGCGACTTAGAACTGAAGCTTTCTTT
TRBJ2-7,NA,TRBV7-9,NA,CASSYTPSYEQYF,TGTGCCAGCAGCTATACACCATCCTACGAGCAGTACTTC
TRBJ1-1,TRBD1,TRBV15,NA,CATSVKGAVLNTEAFF,TGTGCCACCAGCGTAAAGGGGGCAGTACTGAACACTGAAGCTTTCTTT
TRBJ1-2,TRBD1,TRBV2,many,CASRSAGGYGYTF,TGTGCCAGCAGATCAGCAGGGGGATATGGCTACACCTTC
TRBJ2-7,NA,TRBV7-2,NA,CASSWESTRAREQYF,TGTGCCAGCAGCTGGGAGTCCACTCGAGCAAGGGAGCAGTACTTC
TRBJ2-5,NA,TRBV7-6,NA,CASSRDWRETQYF,TGCGCCAGCAGCCGAGATTGGCGAGAGACCCAGTACTTC
TRBJ2-7,NA,TRBV29-1,few,CSVFRADLYEQYF,TGCAGCGTTTTCAGGGCGGACCTCTACGAGCAGTACTTC
TRBJ1-2,NA,TRBV30,NA,CAWSVRGFPGYTF,TGTGCCTGGAGTGTACGTGGCTTTCCTGGCTACACCTTC
TRBJ2-7,NA,TRBV7-9,once,CASSGIAEAKDEQYF,TGTGCCAGCAGCGGCATAGCGGAGGCAAAGGACGAGCAGTACTTC
TRBJ1-2,TRBD1,TRBV6-5,once,CASSYSLTGRIDYGYTF,TGTGCCAGCAGTTACTCCCTGACAGGGAGGATCGACTATGGCTACACCTTC
TRBJ2-1,NA,TRBV29-1,NA,CSVEARVGEQFF,TGCAGCGTTGAAGCCAGGGTTGGAGAGCAGTTCTTC
TRBJ2-2,NA,TRBV24-1,NA,CATSVLYPDNTGELFF,TGTGCCACCAGTGTTTTGTATCCAGACAACACCGGGGAGCTGTTTTTT
TRBJ2-7,NA,TRBV7-2,many,CASSLAGQAYEQYF,TGTGCCAGCAGCTTGGCGGGACAAGCCTACGAGCAGTACTTC
TRBJ1-6,TRBD1,TRBV2,NA,CASSSGQGRRSPLHF,TGTGCCAGCAGTTCGGGACAGGGAAGACGGTCACCCCTCCACTTT
TRBJ2-5,TRBD2,TRBV7-7,NA,CASGTGLAGGGYQETQYF,TGTGCCAGCGGAACGGGACTAGCGGGAGGAGGGTACCAAGAGACCCAGTACTTC
TRBJ1-1,NA,TRBV2,few,CASSASGLHWGMSEAFF,TGTGCCAGCAGCGCCTCGGGACTACATTGGGGGATGTCTGAAGCTTTCTTT
TRBJ2-2,TRBD2,TRBV19,NA,CASKAGRDYTGELFF,TGTGCCAGTAAGGCCGGGAGGGACTACACCGGGGAGCTGTTTTTT
TRBJ2-6,NA,TRBV25-1,few,CASSLVRDSGANVLTF,TGTGCCAGCAGTTTGGTTCGGGACTCTGGGGCCAACGTCCTGACTTTC
TRBJ1-1,NA,TRBV27,NA,CASSLMSAGTEAFF,TGTGCCAGCAGTTTAATGAGCGCAGGCACTGAAGCTTTCTTT
TRBJ1-2,NA,TRBV6-1,NA,CASGTRAVPAGYTF,TGTGCCAGTGGCACCCGGGCAGTACCCGCTGGCTACACCTTC
TRBJ2-5,NA,TRBV29-1,NA,CSVSGRETQYF,TGCAGCGTGAGTGGGAGGGAGACCCAGTACTTC
TRBJ2-2,NA,TRBV29-1,many,CSVRVNPAGELFF,TGCAGCGTTCGCGTTAACCCCGCCGGGGAGCTGTTTTTT
TRBJ1-2,NA,TRBV7-2,NA,CASSSRTQNYGYTF,TGTGCCAGCAGTTCCCGGACACAAAACTATGGCTACACCTTC
TRBJ1-2,TRBD1,TRBV7-6,NA,CASSLEGGLSGYTF,TGTGCCAGCAGCTTAGAAGGGGGCCTTAGTGGCTACACCTTC
TRBJ1-4,NA,TRBV7-9,few,CASSKQGWANEKLFF,TGTGCCAGCAGCAAACAGGGTTGGGCTAATGAAAAACTGTTTTTT
TRBJ1-3,NA,TRBV29-1,NA,CSVSGGGIRNTIYF,TGCAGCGTTAGTGGTGGCGGGATTAGAAACACCATATATTTT
TRBJ2-7,NA,TRBV15,NA,CATSRGTDNYEQYF,TGTGCCACCAGCAGAGGGACAGACAACTACGAGCAGTACTTC
TRBJ1-4,NA,TRBV15,NA,CATSRDRPNTEKLFF,TGTGCCACCAGCAGAGATCGGCCAAACACTGAAAAACTGTTTTTT
TRBJ2-5,NA,TRBV12-3/TRBV12-4,NA,CASSLNGETQYF,TGTGCCAGCAGTTTAAACGGGGAGACCCAGTACTTC
TRBJ2-6,NA,TRBV7-6,NA,CASSLRGNVLTF,TGTGCCAGCAGCTTGAGGGGCAACGTCCTGACTTTC
TRBJ1-6,NA,TRBV15,many,CATSRDYNSPLHF,TGTGCCACCAGTAGGGACTACAATTCACCCCTCCACTTT
TRBJ1-1,TRBD1,TRBV12-3/TRBV12-4,NA,CASSQGQHTEAFF,TGTGCCAGCAGCCAGGGACAGCACACTGAAGCTTTCTTT
TRBJ1-2,TRBD1,TRBV12-3/TRBV12-4,NA,CASSFGTGKTRYTF,TGTGCCAGCAGTTTTGGGACAGGGAAGACTCGCTACACCTTC
TRBJ1-6,NA,TRBV2,few,CASSVVTGSPLHF,TGTGCCAGCAGTGTCGTAACAGGTTCACCCCTCCACTTT
TRBJ1-4,NA,TRBV12-3/TRBV12-4,few,CASSLRGANEKLFF,TGTGCCAGCAGTTTGAGGGGGGCTAATGAAAAACTGTTTTTT
TRBJ1-2,NA,TRBV29-1,NA,CSVEKDTLYGYTF,TGCAGCGTTGAAAAGGACACCCTCTATGGCTACACCTTC
TRBJ1-1,TRBD1,TRBV7-9,NA,CASSQMSGTGYEAFF,TGTGCCAGCAGCCAGATGTCCGGGACAGGTTATGAAGCTTTCTTT
TRBJ2-5,NA,TRBV7-3,NA,CASSGGTSESQYF,TGCGCCAGCAGTGGGGGCACATCAGAGTCCCAGTACTTC
TRBJ1-2,TRBD1,TRBV11-1,NA,CARGFSTGGSNYGYTF,TGTGCTAGAGGCTTTAGCACAGGGGGCTCTAACTATGGCTACACCTTC
TRBJ2-7,NA,TRBV2,once,CAGAGNPYEQYF,TGTGCAGGGGCAGGGAACCCCTACGAGCAGTACTTC
TRBJ2-1,NA,TRBV29-1,few,CSVARTGRDEQFF,TGCAGCGTTGCTCGGACAGGGAGGGATGAGCAGTTCTTC
TRBJ1-1,NA,TRBV24-1,many,CATSTGNVVTEAFF,TGTGCCACCAGTACAGGGAACGTAGTCACTGAAGCTTTCTTT
TRBJ1-2,NA,TRBV25-1,NA,CASSQDRSGTYGYTF,TGTGCCAGCAGCCAAGATCGGTCCGGGACCTATGGCTACACCTTC
TRBJ1-2,NA,TRBV9,few,CASSVGGRTHYGYTF,TGTGCCAGCAGCGTAGGTGGCCGAACCCACTATGGCTACACCTTC
TRBJ1-4,TRBD1,TRBV25-1,NA,CARRDRTSTNEKLFF,TGTGCCAGGAGGGACAGAACCTCAACTAATGAAAAACTGTTTTTT
TRBJ1-1,NA,TRBV7-9,NA,CASSLDHVTEAFF,TGTGCCAGCAGCTTAGATCATGTCACTGAAGCTTTCTTT
TRBJ1-1,NA,TRBV7-9,NA,CATKGDELEAFF,TGTGCCACAAAAGGGGACGAACTCGAAGCTTTCTTT
TRBJ2-5,NA,TRBV20-1,NA,CSARGTSGGIQETQYF,TGCAGTGCTAGAGGTACATCCGGAGGGATCCAAGAGACCCAGTACTTC
TRBJ1-4,NA,TRBV29-1,many,CSVEMTANEKLFF,TGCAGCGTCGAAATGACAGCAAATGAAAAACTGTTTTTT
TRBJ2-3,TRBD2,TRBV7-2,NA,CASALGGGRYEHF,TGTGCCAGCGCTCTCGGGGGAGGGCGATACGAGCATTTT
TRBJ2-7,TRBD1,TRBV7-9,NA,CASSPTGTGFYEQYF,TGTGCCAGCAGCCCGACCGGGACAGGGTTCTACGAGCAGTACTTC
TRBJ2-5,NA,TRBV29-1,NA,CSVQVTVDQPQYF,TGCAGCGTTCAAGTCACAGTGGATCAGCCCCAGTACTTC